This is a list of T cell receptor beta chains from one sample in a study of regulatory T cells in long-lasting Graves disease. MiXCR was run by TCRdb on the multiplex PCR reads, yielding one entry per CDR3 protein. The table includes a few hundred thousand distinct CDR3 sequences, about 17% detected once. Here the sequenced sample was peripheral blood mononuclear cells (PBMCs), taken at new diagnosis, from a patient treated with antithyroid drugs. Receptor source: a female donor with Graves disease. CDR3s include the opening cysteine and the closing phenylalanine or tryptophan. The order of the fields is J gene, clone size, D gene, V gene, CDR3 DNA, CDR3 protein. The D gene is left open where the match is weak. Some rows mark clone size as missing; the rest say once, few, many or name a class of expanded clone.

j_gene: TRBJ2-5
abundance: few
d_gene: TRBD1
v_gene: TRBV14
CDR3nt: TGTGCCAGCAGCCATCCTAGGGACAGGGTGGAGATAACCCAGTACTTC
CDR3aa: CASSHPRDRVEITQYF

j_gene: TRBJ1-5
abundance: many
d_gene: -
v_gene: TRBV7-9
CDR3nt: TGTGCCAGCAGCTTCTCGTTCAATCAGCCCCAGCATTTT
CDR3aa: CASSFSFNQPQHF

j_gene: TRBJ2-5
abundance: many
d_gene: TRBD2
v_gene: TRBV7-7
CDR3nt: TGTGCTAGCAGTTCACTAGCGGAAGAGACCCAGTACTTC
CDR3aa: CASSSLAEETQYF

j_gene: TRBJ2-7
abundance: many
d_gene: TRBD1
v_gene: TRBV11-3
CDR3nt: TGTGCCAGCAGCCAAGGGACAGACTACGAGCAGTACTTC
CDR3aa: CASSQGTDYEQYF

j_gene: TRBJ1-3
abundance: few
d_gene: -
v_gene: TRBV30
CDR3nt: TGTGCCTGGAGTCCAGGGACCTCTGGAAACACCATATATTTT
CDR3aa: CAWSPGTSGNTIYF

j_gene: TRBJ2-1
abundance: -
d_gene: -
v_gene: TRBV12-3/TRBV12-4
CDR3nt: TGTGCCAGCACCCGATCCGACAATGAGCAGTTCTTC
CDR3aa: CASTRSDNEQFF

j_gene: TRBJ1-3
abundance: many
d_gene: TRBD1
v_gene: TRBV28
CDR3nt: TGTGCCAGCAGCCTACAGGGGTTTTTTTCCATATATTTT
CDR3aa: CASSLQGFFSIYF

j_gene: TRBJ2-1
abundance: many
d_gene: TRBD2
v_gene: TRBV19
CDR3nt: TGTGCCAGTAGTATATCTGCGGGAGGGGGAGGTGGTAATGAGCAGTTCTTC
CDR3aa: CASSISAGGGGGNEQFF

j_gene: TRBJ1-5
abundance: many
d_gene: -
v_gene: TRBV18
CDR3nt: TGTGCCAGCTCACCAGAGAGCACGGGCAATCAGCCCCAGCATTTT
CDR3aa: CASSPESTGNQPQHF

j_gene: TRBJ1-4
abundance: many
d_gene: -
v_gene: TRBV27
CDR3nt: TGTGCCAGCAGTCGGACGGGGGATGAAAAACTGTTTTTT
CDR3aa: CASSRTGDEKLFF

j_gene: TRBJ1-3
abundance: many
d_gene: -
v_gene: TRBV20-1
CDR3nt: TGCAGTGCTCAACCTATCGAAGAGAGTTATGGAAACACCATATATTTT
CDR3aa: CSAQPIEESYGNTIYF

j_gene: TRBJ2-1
abundance: many
d_gene: -
v_gene: TRBV7-9
CDR3nt: TGTGCCAGCAGTTGGGACGGAGAGCAGTTCTTC
CDR3aa: CASSWDGEQFF

j_gene: TRBJ2-1
abundance: -
d_gene: -
v_gene: TRBV7-3
CDR3nt: TGTGCCAGCAGCCCGGGGTTAGTAGACTACAATGAGCAGTTCTTC
CDR3aa: CASSPGLVDYNEQFF

j_gene: TRBJ1-3
abundance: -
d_gene: -
v_gene: TRBV3-1
CDR3nt: TGTGCCAGCAGCCAAGTAGGTCGGTCTGGAAACACCATATATTTT
CDR3aa: CASSQVGRSGNTIYF

j_gene: TRBJ1-1
abundance: -
d_gene: TRBD1
v_gene: TRBV12-3/TRBV12-4
CDR3nt: TGTGCCAGCAGTTTAGGGTTGTGGGACAGCAACACTGAAGCTTTCTTT
CDR3aa: CASSLGLWDSNTEAFF

j_gene: TRBJ2-1
abundance: many
d_gene: -
v_gene: TRBV6-1
CDR3nt: TGTGCCAGCAGTGAGTGGACCCTCGAGGAGCAGTTCTTC
CDR3aa: CASSEWTLEEQFF

j_gene: TRBJ1-5
abundance: many
d_gene: TRBD1
v_gene: TRBV3-1
CDR3nt: TGTGCCAGCAGCCAAGGACAGGGGGCAGGACAGCCCCAGCATTTT
CDR3aa: CASSQGQGAGQPQHF

j_gene: TRBJ1-2
abundance: many
d_gene: TRBD1
v_gene: TRBV6-1
CDR3nt: TGTGCCAGCAGGACCGGGACAGGCTCTAACTATGGCTACACCTTC
CDR3aa: CASRTGTGSNYGYTF

j_gene: TRBJ2-3
abundance: many
d_gene: TRBD2
v_gene: TRBV11-2
CDR3nt: TGTGCCAGCAGCTCCCGACTAGCGGGAATCCCCGATACGCAGTATTTT
CDR3aa: CASSSRLAGIPDTQYF

j_gene: TRBJ2-7
abundance: -
d_gene: -
v_gene: TRBV7-2
CDR3nt: TGTGCCAGCAGCTTATCCAGGGCGGGAACCTACGAGCAGTACTTC
CDR3aa: CASSLSRAGTYEQYF